These T cell receptor beta chains were read from a single sample in a study of T cells in Graves' hyperthyroidism and ophthalmopathy. TCRdb analysed the multiplex PCR reads with MiXCR anew, one entry per CDR3 protein. The sample carries about 480,000 distinct CDR3 sequences, about 15% recorded once. Sequenced sample: blood. These receptors came from a woman aged 18-35 years with Graves' hyperthyroidism. Both conserved end residues are part of each CDR3. The D gene is left open where the match is weak. Where a row states a size, it is once, few, many or the class of an expanded clone; other rows omit it.

CDR3 | DNA | V | size | J | D
CSATPSGTDTQYF | TGCAGTGCTACCCCCAGCGGCACAGATACGCAGTATTTT | TRBV20-1 | NA | TRBJ2-3 | NA
CASSSIRANYGYTF | TGTGCCAGCAGTTCCATCAGGGCTAACTATGGCTACACCTTC | TRBV27 | many | TRBJ1-2 | NA
CATMSTYSYNEQFF | TGTGCCACCATGAGCACATACTCCTACAATGAGCAGTTCTTC | TRBV7-9 | NA | TRBJ2-1 | NA
CASSETAAGNTIYF | TGTGCCAGCAGTGAAACGGCAGCCGGAAACACCATATATTTT | TRBV2 | many | TRBJ1-3 | NA
CASSALGSGPYNEQFF | TGCGCCAGCAGTGCGCTCGGCTCCGGCCCCTACAATGAGCAGTTCTTC | TRBV10-2 | few | TRBJ2-1 | NA
CASSTLGGSAYEQYF | TGTGCCAGCAGCACCCTAGGGGGTTCTGCCTACGAGCAGTACTTC | TRBV6-1 | many | TRBJ2-7 | NA
CASSPQTGVDQPQHF | TGTGCCAGCAGCCCACAGACAGGGGTAGACCAGCCCCAGCATTTT | TRBV11-3 | many | TRBJ1-5 | TRBD1
CASSMGLILVDTEAFF | TGTGCCAGTAGTATGGGCTTGATCTTGGTCGACACTGAAGCTTTCTTT | TRBV19 | many | TRBJ1-1 | NA
CASSPGTSGHASQETQYF | TGCGCCAGCAGCCCCGGGACTAGCGGACACGCAAGCCAAGAGACCCAGTACTTC | TRBV5-1 | NA | TRBJ2-5 | TRBD2
CASSEPHGLGGRAPAGELFF | TGCGCCAGCAGTGAGCCTCACGGTCTGGGCGGGAGGGCCCCCGCCGGGGAGCTGTTTTTT | TRBV10-2 | many | TRBJ2-2 | TRBD2
CASSETSGDTQYF | TGTGCCAGCAGCGAGACTAGCGGAGATACGCAGTATTTT | TRBV6-2/TRBV6-3 | NA | TRBJ2-3 | TRBD2
CSAFRGAEAFF | TGCAGTGCTTTCAGGGGGGCCGAAGCTTTCTTT | TRBV20-1 | many | TRBJ1-1 | TRBD1
CASSPPTGTTYEQYF | TGTGCCAGCAGCCCTCCGACCGGGACCACCTACGAGCAGTACTTC | TRBV13 | NA | TRBJ2-7 | NA
CASTLAAGPLYGYTF | TGTGCCAGCACACTCGCCGCCGGGCCACTCTATGGCTACACCTTC | TRBV3-1 | many | TRBJ1-2 | NA
CANSIGVRDRGTDTQYF | TGTGCCAATAGTATAGGTGTCCGCGACAGGGGCACAGATACGCAGTATTTT | TRBV19 | once | TRBJ2-3 | TRBD1
CSARGGGYNEQFF | TGCAGTGCTAGGGGGGGGGGGTACAATGAGCAGTTCTTC | TRBV20-1 | NA | TRBJ2-1 | TRBD2
CASSLGPSSYEQYF | TGTGCCAGCAGCTTAGGTCCATCCTCCTACGAGCAGTACTTC | TRBV11-2 | many | TRBJ2-7 | NA
CASEAARGSYNEQFF | TGTGCCTCAGAGGCGGCAAGGGGTTCCTACAATGAGCAGTTCTTC | TRBV6-1 | many | TRBJ2-1 | NA
CASSQGSKSNSGNTIYF | TGTGCCAGCAGCCAAGGGTCTAAGAGTAACTCTGGAAACACCATATATTTT | TRBV3-1 | many | TRBJ1-3 | NA
CSASGSDSNEKLFF | TGCAGTGCCAGTGGGTCGGATAGTAATGAAAAACTGTTTTTT | TRBV20-1 | many | TRBJ1-4 | NA
CASSLGVLNSNQPQHF | TGTGCCAGCAGCTTGGGGGTCCTAAATAGCAATCAGCCCCAGCATTTT | TRBV5-6 | many | TRBJ1-5 | NA
CASSPYNQPQHF | TGTGCCAGTAGCCCCTATAATCAGCCCCAGCATTTT | TRBV19 | many | TRBJ1-5 | NA
CSARDEGLGGYGYTF | TGCAGTGCTAGAGACGAGGGGCTAGGGGGCTATGGCTACACCTTC | TRBV20-1 | many | TRBJ1-2 | NA
CAITDSYNSPLHF | TGTGCCATCACGGACTCCTATAATTCACCCCTCCACTTT | TRBV10-3 | many | TRBJ1-6 | NA
CASSLGTQNTGELFF | TGTGCCAGCAGCTTGGGGACACAGAACACCGGGGAGCTGTTTTTT | TRBV13 | many | TRBJ2-2 | NA
CASSPRTSGRDTDTQYF | TGCGCCAGCAGTCCAAGGACTAGCGGGAGGGATACAGATACGCAGTATTTT | TRBV10-2 | few | TRBJ2-3 | TRBD2
CSVGESGTDTQYF | TGCAGCGTTGGGGAGAGCGGCACAGATACGCAGTATTTT | TRBV29-1 | many | TRBJ2-3 | NA
CASSQVLGEQYF | TGCGCCAGCAGCCAGGTATTGGGCGAGCAGTACTTC | TRBV5-1 | many | TRBJ2-7 | NA
CASSYSGRDNHLNTGELFF | TGTGCCAGCAGTTACTCGGGTCGGGATAACCATTTAAACACCGGGGAGCTGTTTTTT | TRBV6-2/TRBV6-3 | NA | TRBJ2-2 | NA
CASSIDGARLNYGYTF | TGTGCCAGCAGCATAGACGGAGCCCGACTCAACTATGGCTACACCTTC | TRBV28 | NA | TRBJ1-2 | NA
CASSSPGLAGWETQYF | TGTGCCAGCAGTTCCCCCGGACTAGCGGGATGGGAGACCCAGTACTTC | TRBV12-3/TRBV12-4 | once | TRBJ2-5 | TRBD2
CASSGAPGTGGYNEQFF | TGTGCCAGCAGCGGTGCCCCAGGGACAGGGGGATATAATGAGCAGTTCTTC | TRBV11-1 | NA | TRBJ2-1 | TRBD1
CASGFRVEAFF | TGTGCTAGTGGTTTCAGGGTTGAAGCTTTCTTT | TRBV12-5 | many | TRBJ1-1 | NA
CARHVGSGTEAFF | TGTGCCCGTCATGTGGGGTCGGGCACTGAAGCTTTCTTT | TRBV30 | many | TRBJ1-1 | NA
CASVWDGRGQNIQYF | TGTGCTAGTGTTTGGGACGGGAGGGGGCAAAACATTCAGTACTTC | TRBV12-5 | many | TRBJ2-4 | NA
CSARTGAGFWDTDTQYF | TGCAGTGCCAGGACAGGGGCGGGCTTTTGGGACACAGATACGCAGTATTTT | TRBV20-1 | NA | TRBJ2-3 | TRBD1
CASSLGPSGMDEQFF | TGTGCCAGCAGTTTAGGGCCTAGCGGGATGGATGAGCAGTTCTTC | TRBV27 | many | TRBJ2-1 | TRBD2
CASSYIGSVMNTEAFF | TGTGCCAGCAGTTACATCGGCAGCGTCATGAACACTGAAGCTTTCTTT | TRBV6-2/TRBV6-3 | many | TRBJ1-1 | NA
CSAIRGGPKNIQYF | TGCAGTGCCATCAGGGGGGGACCGAAAAACATTCAGTACTTC | TRBV20-1 | few | TRBJ2-4 | NA
CASSLFGRTDRPNQPQHF | TGTGCCAGCAGTTTATTTGGTAGGACGGACAGGCCCAATCAGCCCCAGCATTTT | TRBV12-3/TRBV12-4 | many | TRBJ1-5 | TRBD1
CASSQAVGTNNQPQHF | TGCGCCAGCAGCCAAGCAGTCGGGACAAACAATCAGCCCCAGCATTTT | TRBV4-1 | few | TRBJ1-5 | NA
CASSFGALNTEAFF | TGTGCCAGCAGTTTCGGGGCTCTGAACACTGAAGCTTTCTTT | TRBV27 | many | TRBJ1-1 | NA
CASSQETGSGYTF | TGTGCCAGCAGCCAAGAAACAGGCAGTGGCTACACCTTC | TRBV4-2 | NA | TRBJ1-2 | NA